Presented here are 29 T cell receptor beta chains from one specimen sequenced in a study of blood T cell repertoires in COVID-19 (dated by TCRdb to the early 2020s). The library was made by the immunoSEQ multiplex PCR assay. Here the immuneACCESS table is served through TCRdb, limited to in-frame sequences with V and J called. Missing clones are a known gap in these copies; in checked studies unresolved V genes cover under half, and the rest lacks a known reason. Here the sample has 250,000 to 400,000 clones; almost 90% occur a single time. Under 3% of the sample is held by the ten biggest clonotypes. The source material was peripheral blood. The receptors here all came from a woman aged 30 to 39 with COVID-19, enrolled during active disease.

V and J are TRBV2 and TRBJ2-7; D is possibly TRBD1 (5 bases). CDR3 length: 11 residues. V gave up 2 bases and J gave up 9 bases, with 8 bases separating them. Germline CDR1 reads SNHLY; CDR2 reads FYNNEI. The CDR3 DNA is TGTGCCAGCAGTGAAAGGGGTTCGCAGTACTTC. This codes for CASSERGSQYF.

The V and J genes are TRBV30 and TRBJ1-2; TRBD1 agrees at 12 bases. The J segment lost 5 bases and the V segment lost 3 bases, leaving 7 bases of the junction unmatched. This CDR3 has 15 amino acids. In germline, CDR1 is GTSNPN, CDR2 SVGIG (reference sequence). The CDR3 region has the DNA TGTGCCTGGAGCGGGGACAGGGGGCAGAAGTATGGCTACACCTTC. Translated, it gives CAWSGDRGQKYGYTF. Variable domain in full (rest from reference TRBV30 and TRBJ1-2): SQTIHQWPATLVQPVGSPLSLECTVEGTSNPNLYWYRQAAGRGLQLLFYSVGIGQISSEVPQNLSASRPQDRQFILSSKKLLLSDSGFYLCAWSGDRGQKYGYTFGSGTRLTVV.

The chain combines TRBV27 with TRBJ2-1, with 10 bases fitting TRBD2. V shed 2 bases and J 8 bases; nucleotides not matched to a gene: 6. Per the germline V gene, CDR1 is MNHEY and CDR2 is SMNVEV (reference sequence). CDR3 length: 15 amino acids. The CDR3 protein is CASSLGLAGVYEQFF. The DNA of the CDR3 is TGTGCCAGCAGTTTAGGGCTAGCGGGAGTTTATGAGCAGTTCTTC.

V gene TRBV5-1 combines with J gene TRBJ2-1, with D maybe TRBD2 (6 bases). Trimming cost V 6 bases and J 4 bases, with 20 bases left between them. Germline CDR1 and CDR2: SGHRS and YFSETQ. CDR3 size: 16 residues. CDR3 protein: CASTPSGQGGYNEQFF. The DNA of the CDR3 is TGCGCCAGCACCCCTTCAGGGCAGGGAGGTTACAATGAGCAGTTCTTC.

The chain carries TRBV29-1 and TRBJ1-2; TRBD1 agrees at 8 bases. The V segment lost 5 bases and the J segment 7 bases; nucleotides outside the gene matches: 6. The CDR3 is 12 residues long. Looked up from germline, CDR1 is SQVTM and CDR2 is ANQGSEA. As DNA, the CDR3 is TGCAGCGTTCCGACAGGGGCTGGTGGCTACACCTTC. It specifies CSVPTGAGGYTF.

This chain connects TRBV15 to TRBJ1-3; D might be TRBD1 (6 bases). Germline V lookup: CDR1 LNHNV, CDR2 YYDKDF (reference sequence). The CDR3 is 13 residues long. V gave up 6 bases and J gave up 4 bases, with 10 bases separating them. CDR3 in DNA: TGTGCCACCAGGCCGGGGGGCGGAAACACCATATATTTT. It yields the protein CATRPGGGNTIYF.

This chain uses TRBV11-3 with TRBJ2-1, with 7 positions matching TRBD1. V lost 1 base to trimming and J lost 5 bases; unmatched junction nucleotides: 2. Germline lookup yields CDR1 SGHNT and CDR2 YENEEA. CDR3 size: 14 residues. The CDR3 DNA reads TGTGCCAGCAGCTTAGGACAGGGCCACAATGAGCAGTTCTTC. Its protein is CASSLGQGHNEQFF.

This chain links TRBV7-8 with TRBJ2-1; D possibly corresponds to TRBD1 (5 bases). V was shortened by 3 bases and J by 1 base, with 7 bases between the two germline ends. CDR1 SGHVS and CDR2 FQNEAQ come from the germline V gene. The CDR3 runs to 14 residues. The CDR3 region has the DNA TGTGCCAGCAGCTTCGACAGTTCCTACAATGAGCAGTTCTTC. Its translation is CASSFDSSYNEQFF.

As DNA, the CDR3 is TGTGCCTGGGAGGGACAGGGGGAAACCGGGGAGCTGTTTTTT. As protein: CAWEGQGETGELFF. The chain is built from TRBV30 and TRBJ2-2; 11 bases are shared with TRBD1. The CDR3 contains 14 residues. Per germline, CDR1 GTSNPN and CDR2 SVGIG (reference sequence). The J segment lost 5 bases and the V segment lost 5 bases, leaving 4 bases of the junction unmatched.

There are a few counts of this clone. The rearrangement uses TRBV28 and TRBJ1-1; TRBD1 might be the D (6 bases). The CDR3 is 14 amino acids. V lost 4 bases, J lost 7 bases, and 16 bases lay in between. Germline CDR1 is MDHEN and CDR2 is SYDVKM. CDR3 protein: CASSSPDSLDEAFF. DNA of the CDR3: TGTGCCAGCAGTTCCCCGGACAGTTTAGATGAAGCTTTCTTT.

The V gene is TRBV28, the J gene TRBJ1-5; TRBD1 matches at 8 bases. Germline V gene sequence: CDR1 MDHEN, CDR2 SYDVKM. CDR3 length: 13 amino acids. V trimming: 5 bases; J trimming: 7 bases; junction bases outside the gene matches: 4. CDR3 region: CASSPDRVQPQHF. The CDR3 nucleotides read TGTGCCAGCAGTCCGGACAGGGTGCAGCCCCAGCATTTT.

The chain is built from TRBV4-2 and TRBJ1-5; D not resolved. Trimming took 1 base from V and 6 from J, leaving 13 bases between them. The germline CDR1 and CDR2 sequences are LGHNA and YNFKEQ. The CDR3 has 15 amino acids. The CDR3 nucleotides read TGTGCCAGCAGCCAAGTGCAGCAGGATCGTCAGCCCCAGCATTTT. Its translation: CASSQVQQDRQPQHF.

A note on this clone: One end of the junction fails to match germline, which may point to a read error. This chain links TRBV7-2 with TRBJ2-1; 10 positions agree with TRBD2. The CDR3 consists of 16 residues. Germline assignment: CDR1 SGHTA and CDR2 FQGNSA. The CDR3 spells CASSVAGGLSYNEQFF. The CDR3 DNA follows: TGTGCCAGCAGCGTAGCGGGAGGCCTCTCCTACAATGAGCAGTTCTTC.

The rearrangement joins TRBV14 to TRBJ1-1, with TRBD1 as a possible D gene (5 bases). The germline V gene encodes CDR1 SGHDN and CDR2 FVKESK. The V and J ends lost 1 base and 1 base respectively, with 10 bases between them. CDR3 length: 15 amino acids. The CDR3 sequence is CASSQATGANTEAFF. CDR3 in DNA: TGTGCCAGCAGCCAAGCAACAGGAGCGAACACTGAAGCTTTCTTT.

The chain joins TRBV5-1 to TRBJ1-1; 7 nucleotides match TRBD1. V shed 4 bases, J shed 1 base, and the junction held 10 bases outside the gene matches. This CDR3 spans 16 amino acids. Germline V lookup: CDR1 SGHRS, CDR2 YFSETQ. The CDR3 is CASSIGTQGWNTEAFF. The CDR3 DNA follows: TGCGCCAGCAGCATTGGGACACAGGGGTGGAACACTGAAGCTTTCTTT.

This chain connects TRBV27 to TRBJ1-5; no clear D gene. With 4 bases removed from V and 2 bases from J, the gap between germline ends came to 12 bases. Per germline, CDR1 MNHEY and CDR2 SMNVEV (reference sequence). The CDR3 contains 15 residues. The CDR3 sequence is CASSYEGGGNQPQHF. The CDR3 DNA reads as TGTGCCAGCAGTTACGAGGGAGGTGGCAATCAGCCCCAGCATTTT.

The gene calls are TRBV19 and TRBJ1-4; the D is unclear. Trimming took off 3 bases at V and 3 bases at J, with 5 bases between the two ends. The CDR3 runs 13 residues. From germline, CDR1 is LNHDA and CDR2 SQIVND (reference sequence). The CDR3: CASSISANEKLFF. DNA of the CDR3: TGTGCCAGTAGTATTTCGGCTAATGAAAAACTGTTTTTT.

The chain links TRBV7-9 to TRBJ1-2; 8 bases are a match to TRBD1. V lost 5 bases, J lost 6 bases, and 8 bases stayed unmatched. The CDR3 runs 14 residues. Germline V gene sequence: CDR1 SEHNR, CDR2 FQNEAQ (reference sequence). The CDR3 bases are TGTGCCAGCAGCCTCAACGGACAGGGTCATGGCTACACCTTC. It codes for CASSLNGQGHGYTF. The complete variable domain, with remaining parts taken from reference TRBV7-9 and TRBJ1-2, reads DTGVSQNPRHKITKRGQNVTFRCDPISEHNRLYWYRQTLGQGPEFLTYFQNEAQLEKSRLLSDRFSAERPKGSFSTLEIQRTEQGDSAMYLCASSLNGQGHGYTFGSGTRLTVV.

In this sample, this clone turned up once. The J gene is TRBJ2-5, the V gene TRBV19; D is perhaps TRBD1 (6 bases). The germline V gene has CDR1 LNHDA and CDR2 SQIVND (reference sequence). The CDR3 is made up of 14 amino acids. Trimming left V 8 bases short and J 4 bases short, with 17 bases between. The chain's CDR3 is CASCQTGARETQYF. The CDR3 DNA reads as TGTGCCAGTTGCCAGACAGGAGCAAGAGAGACCCAGTACTTC. Drawing the rest from reference TRBV19 and TRBJ2-5, the complete variable domain is DGGITQSPKYLFRKEGQNVTLSCEQNLNHDAMYWYRQDPGQGLRLIYYSQIVNDFQKGDIAEGYSVSREKKESFPLTVTSAQKNPTAFYLCASCQTGARETQYFGPGTRLLVL.

Comment on this clone: The same CDR3 arises from other DNA sequences in this sample as well. The chain has TRBV30 and TRBJ1-5, with D perhaps TRBD1 (6 bases). Per the germline V gene, CDR1 is GTSNPN and CDR2 is SVGIG (reference sequence). V gave up 0 bases and J gave up 2 bases, with 11 bases separating them. The CDR3 contains 15 residues. As DNA, the CDR3 is TGTGCCTGGAGTGTATCTCGACAGGGCAATCAGCCCCAGCATTTT. Its translation is CAWSVSRQGNQPQHF.

The J gene is TRBJ2-7, the V gene TRBV5-6; the D gene is possibly TRBD2 (5 bases). CDR3 length equals 14 residues. Deletions cut 3 bases from V and 3 bases from J, with 13 bases between. CDR1 and CDR2 from the germline V gene are SGHDT and YYEEEE. CDR3 in amino acids: CASSSLASNYEQYF. The CDR3 DNA reads TGTGCCAGCAGCTCCTTAGCTAGCAACTACGAGCAGTACTTC.

The chain links TRBV6-1 to TRBJ2-1; no definite D call. With 2 bases removed from V and 2 bases from J, the gap between germline ends came to 10 bases. Per germline, CDR1 MNHNS and CDR2 SASEGT. There are 15 residues in the CDR3. CDR3 loop: CASSEQSAAYNEQFF. The CDR3 coding sequence is TGTGCCAGCAGTGAACAAAGCGCCGCCTACAATGAGCAGTTCTTC.

This rearrangement joins TRBV10-2 to TRBJ1-2, with TRBD1 identical over 7 bases. V lost 8 bases and J lost 5; bases outside the gene matches: 5. The V gene's germline CDR1 is WSHSY and CDR2 SAAADI. The length of the CDR3 is 12 residues. CDR3 DNA sequence: TGCGCCAGCGGACAGGAGATTTATGGCTACACCTTC. Protein product: CASGQEIYGYTF.

This clone appeared once. This CDR3 reads CAYIPGQAQEKLFF. The CDR3 DNA reads TGTGCCTATATTCCGGGACAGGCTCAAGAAAAACTGTTTTTT. V gene TRBV30 combines with J gene TRBJ1-4; 8 nucleotides align to TRBD1. This CDR3 has 14 amino acids. Losses at the gene ends were 7 bases for V and 8 bases for J; bases not matched to a gene: 12. Germline V gene sequence: CDR1 GTSNPN, CDR2 SVGIG (reference sequence).

The chain recombines TRBV6-5 with TRBJ1-5; no clear D. Germline assignment: CDR1 MNHEY and CDR2 SVGAGI. V dropped 0 bases and J dropped 5 bases, with 14 bases sitting between them. This CDR3 region has 16 residues. CDR3 DNA: TGTGCCAGCAGTTACTCGAATCGGGCCGGGGATCAGCCCCAGCATTTT. It is translated as CASSYSNRAGDQPQHF.

The rearrangement joins TRBV6-5 to TRBJ2-1; 8 bases are a match to TRBD2. Trimming at V came to 7 bases and at J to 0 bases, leaving 5 bases not matched to a gene. The germline V gene has CDR1 MNHEY and CDR2 SVGAGI. The CDR3 loop spans 15 amino acids. The CDR3 DNA is TGTGCCAGCACCCGGACTAGCAGCTCCTACAATGAGCAGTTCTTC. Encoded protein: CASTRTSSSYNEQFF.

The rearrangement uses TRBV5-1 and TRBJ1-1; 8 bases align to TRBD1. From germline, CDR1 is SGHRS and CDR2 YFSETQ. V shed 4 bases and J 1 base; nucleotides not matched to a gene: 6. The CDR3 is 15 amino acids. The DNA of the CDR3 is TGCGCCAGCAGCCCAGGGGGCGCTGGGAACACTGAAGCTTTCTTT. Translated: CASSPGGAGNTEAFF. Combining the CDR3 with reference TRBV5-1 and TRBJ1-1 gives the whole variable domain KAGVTQTPRYLIKTRGQQVTLSCSPISGHRSVSWYQQTPGQGLQFLFEYFSETQRNKGNFPGRFSGRQFSNSRSEMNVSTLELGDSALYLCASSPGGAGNTEAFFGQGTRLTVV.

The chain employs TRBV30 and TRBJ2-7; 12 bases match TRBD2. The germline V gene has CDR1 GTSNPN and CDR2 SVGIG (reference sequence). V lost 5 bases, J lost 2 bases, and 1 base stayed unmatched. There are 13 residues in the CDR3. The CDR3 sequence is CAWGLAGPYEQYF. CDR3 coding DNA: TGTGCCTGGGGACTAGCGGGGCCCTACGAGCAGTACTTC.

In this sample, this clone turned up once. The V and J genes are TRBV28 and TRBJ1-1; 11 positions match TRBD1. The CDR3 is made up of 15 amino acids. V lost 5 bases, J lost 4 bases, and 6 bases stayed unmatched. Germline loops: CDR1 MDHEN, CDR2 SYDVKM. The CDR3 here is CASSPRDRGITEAFF. The CDR3 bases are TGTGCCAGCAGTCCCCGGGACAGGGGGATCACTGAAGCTTTCTTT.